This T cell receptor (beta chain) was profiled in a study of technical replicates of blood from a few donors. This clone was counted a single time. This table comes from immunoSEQ multiplex PCR, and its TCRdb copy is limited to in-frame clones, with some not included. The sample lists tens of thousands of clones, about 86% occurring once. Germline CDR1 LNHDA, CDR2 SQIVND (reference sequence). V was clipped by 5 bases and J by 8 bases; unmatched bases: 8. The CDR3 extends over 13 amino acids. The V and J genes are TRBV19 and TRBJ1-2; 7 bases are a match to TRBD1. Specimen: PBMCs. This TCR was sampled from a human donor in good health. Some clones in this sample may be carry-over from other donors' samples. DNA of the CDR3: TGTGCCAGTAGTCCTTGGACAGGTGGAGGCTACACCTTC. It translates to CASSPWTGGGYTF.